This T cell receptor beta chain was identified in a study of T-cell reconstitution after alpha-beta-depleted transplantation in children. Germline V gene lookup returns CDR1 ENHRY and CDR2 SYGVKD. This CDR3 is 13 amino acids long. The ends were cut back, 4 bases at V and 3 bases at J, with 9 bases in the middle. TCRbeta library construction was performed incorporating unique molecular identifiers. Each CDR3 protein gets one entry after TCRdb re-called the PCR reads with MiXCR. The repertoire holds around 680,000 distinct CDR3 sequences, with roughly 15% as singletons. This chain links TRBV10-3 with TRBJ2-5; D gene unclear. The source is a human donor who donated a stem cell graft to a child with acute myeloid leukemia. Sequences were derived from PBMCs from the stem cell graft donor, sampled from the stem cell graft. The CDR3 spells CAISVGQKETQYF. For the CDR3, the DNA is TGTGCCATCAGTGTAGGTCAGAAAGAGACCCAGTACTTC.